These T cell receptor beta chains were read from a single sample in a study of low-dose radiotherapy and immunotherapy resistance in tumors. From the reads, TCRdb called clonotypes with MiXCR, one entry per CDR3 protein. The sample lists around 80,000 distinct CDR3 sequences; about 19% were seen once. This specimen was PBMCs, taken before treatment. Source of these receptors: a male donor with prostate cancer. The conserved cysteine and the conserved F or W are not part of the CDR3 here.

V gene	J gene	CDR3 protein
TRBV3-1	TRBJ2-1	ASSYSRGPYNEQF
TRBV4-3	TRBJ2-5	ASSQGRRTTETQY
TRBV6-2/TRBV6-3	TRBJ2-1	ASSEARRASESRNEQ
TRBV2	TRBJ1-5	ASSETLGVSSQPQH
TRBV7-2	TRBJ1-4	ASSLAAAGKLF
TRBV6-2/TRBV6-3	TRBJ2-5	ASSKDSEETQY
TRBV6-2/TRBV6-3	TRBJ1-5	ARPTEKPQPQH
TRBV20-1	TRBJ1-2	SATKQTNYGYT
TRBV7-2	TRBJ2-7	ASSPPGVSYEQY
TRBV5-1	TRBJ2-7	ASSPGSGGLADYEQY
TRBV3-1	TRBJ2-6	ASSQVPGAGANVLT
TRBV7-9	TRBJ2-2	ASSLRAGGPNTGELFF
TRBV3-1	TRBJ2-1	ASSRGRAVYNEQF
TRBV12-3/TRBV12-4	TRBJ2-3	ASREQAGGGTDTQY
TRBV2	TRBJ2-3	ASRGGSTDTQY
TRBV29-1	TRBJ2-5	SVENLKTQY
TRBV20-1	TRBJ1-5	SARGTQGAGNQPQH
TRBV20-1	TRBJ2-5	SATLTETQY
TRBV28	TRBJ2-7	ASRPGGPDPYEQY
TRBV5-1	TRBJ2-7	ASSLDPASSYEQY
TRBV27	TRBJ2-5	ASRRTSGSQETQY
TRBV10-3	TRBJ2-7	AISELGETASYEQY
TRBV5-1	TRBJ1-1	ASSLQATNTEAF
TRBV29-1	TRBJ2-5	SVVLGFGETQY
TRBV12-3/TRBV12-4	TRBJ1-6	ASLASYNSPLH
TRBV5-8	TRBJ2-5	ASSWAYQETQY
TRBV20-1	TRBJ2-1	SARDFAGLAQYNEQF
TRBV7-6	TRBJ1-5	ASSLVSGNQPQH
TRBV10-3	TRBJ1-6	AISEQSFGSPLH
TRBV7-2	TRBJ2-3	ASSSPQTPSTDTQY
TRBV6-6	TRBJ2-1	ASSYPQGNEQF
TRBV20-1	TRBJ2-3	SATLAAPRAQY
TRBV12-3/TRBV12-4	TRBJ2-7	ASSLAGETYEQY
TRBV5-1	TRBJ1-1	ASSTDRGHTEAF
TRBV4-2	TRBJ2-2	ASSLEVGTGELF
TRBV11-2	TRBJ2-7	ASTEARGPHGQY
TRBV5-1	TRBJ2-1	ASSLASLGTSGSREQF
TRBV13	TRBJ1-3	ASSLTGNTIY
TRBV6-4	TRBJ2-2	ASKEAGANTGELF
TRBV5-6	TRBJ1-1	ASSTGLNTEAF
TRBV5-1	TRBJ2-1	ASSSRRWDRGPNEQF
TRBV6-1	TRBJ2-2	ASSEVGGGPNGELF
TRBV27	TRBJ2-1	ASRAGTGGYNEQF
TRBV5-1	TRBJ1-4	ASSLGPLRTNEKLF
TRBV20-1	TRBJ2-3	SAGGQTPDTQY
TRBV6-1	TRBJ1-5	ASRPDLNQPQH
TRBV30	TRBJ1-1	AWKKGQVNTEAF
TRBV28	TRBJ1-5	ASYSRYSGARNQPQH
TRBV29-1	TRBJ2-3	SRTGDTDTQY
TRBV7-3	TRBJ1-2	ASSQGGNYGYT
TRBV20-1	TRBJ2-5	SARDMPDQETQY
TRBV20-1	TRBJ2-1	SAGAPGLAWEQF